The 24 T cell receptor beta chains in this list originate from one sample, sequenced in a study of CD8 T cells in ankylosing spondylitis. Via MiXCR, TCRdb re-called the 5' RACE reads, giving one row per CDR3 protein. The table has just under 350,000 distinct CDR3 sequences, 14% to 15% seen once. The sequencing sample was made of blood, either unsorted or a sorted T cell fraction (not recorded which). These receptors all come from a male donor with ankylosing spondylitis or in good health (not recorded which).

In this sample, this clonotype turned up a few times. V gene TRBV12-3 or TRBV12-4 combines with J gene TRBJ2-6, with 8 positions matching TRBD2. V dropped 7 bases and J dropped 4; count of bases not matched to a gene: 6. The CDR3 has 15 residues. This CDR3 reads CASTRGGLGANVLTF. In DNA form, the CDR3 reads TGTGCCAGCACCCGGGGGGGGTTGGGGGCCAACGTCCTGACTTTC.

This chain links TRBV20-1 with TRBJ2-7; 8 positions match TRBD2. The germline CDR1 and CDR2 sequences are DFQATT and SNEGSKA (reference sequence). The CDR3 spans 14 residues. V shed 5 bases and J 2 bases; nucleotides not matched to a gene: 8. CDR3 sequence (DNA): TGCAGTGCTTTAAGCGGGGGCGCGACCTACGAGCAGTACTTC. Its protein is CSALSGGATYEQYF.

The genes are TRBV4-1 and TRBJ2-3; D is undetermined. This CDR3 comprises 13 residues. Trimming shortened V by 4 bases and J by 4 bases, and 9 bases separated the two germline ends. Germline loops: CDR1 MGHRA, CDR2 YSYEKL. The CDR3 region is CASSPNEADTQYF. The CDR3 coding sequence is TGCGCCAGCAGCCCCAACGAGGCAGATACGCAGTATTTT.

This clonotype has just a few counts. This chain links TRBV5-1 with TRBJ2-2; 15 positions agree with TRBD2. CDR1 is SGHRS and CDR2 is YFSETQ in the germline V gene. The junction had 8 bases not matched to a gene; V was cut back by 4 bases and J by 4 bases. The CDR3 sequence is 18 residues long. CDR3 sequence: CASSTGLAGGRRTGELFF. The CDR3 DNA reads TGCGCCAGCAGCACCGGACTAGCGGGAGGGCGTCGCACCGGGGAGCTGTTTTTT. Full variable domain (rest looked up from reference TRBV5-1 and TRBJ2-2): KAGVTQTPRYLIKTRGQQVTLSCSPISGHRSVSWYQQTPGQGLQFLFEYFSETQRNKGNFPGRFSGRQFSNSRSEMNVSTLELGDSALYLCASSTGLAGGRRTGELFFGEGSRLTVL.

The rearrangement joins TRBV27 to TRBJ2-3, with a weak D call TRBD2 (6 bases). CDR1 is MNHEY, CDR2 SMNVEV, per germline (reference sequence). This CDR3 region has 15 residues. The V end lost 2 bases, the J end lost 2 bases, and 11 bases lay between the germline ends. The CDR3 DNA follows: TGTGCCAGCAGTTTAGCGGAGGGAGCCACAGATACGCAGTATTTT. Translating gives CASSLAEGATDTQYF.

Ten or more counts support this clonotype. The J gene is TRBJ2-3, the V gene TRBV5-1; 11 nucleotides line up with TRBD2. The V gene end was trimmed by 3 bases and the J gene end by 7 bases; junction bases not matched to a gene: 10. Germline values: CDR1 SGHRS, CDR2 YFSETQ. CDR3 length: 16 residues. The CDR3: CASSSPGLAVTNTQYF. CDR3 nucleotide sequence: TGCGCCAGCAGCTCCCCGGGACTAGCGGTTACTAATACGCAGTATTTT.

The chain combines TRBV6-1 with TRBJ1-3; 9 bases align to TRBD1. V dropped 4 bases and J dropped 4; count of bases not matched to a gene: 5. The CDR3 sequence is 15 residues long. Germline V gene data show CDR1 as MNHNS and CDR2 as SASEGT. Here the CDR3 reads CASSVGTGRGNTIYF. The CDR3 nucleotides are TGTGCCAGCAGTGTCGGGACAGGGAGGGGAAACACCATATATTTT.

The chain is built from TRBV6-4 and TRBJ1-5, with D uncertain. Trimming took 7 bases from V and 3 from J, leaving 13 bases between them. The CDR3 loop spans 14 amino acids. Germline CDR1 and CDR2: MRHNA and SNTAGT. In DNA, the CDR3 is TGTGCCAGCACCGGTAGGACCTTCAATCAGCCCCAGCATTTT. Protein: CASTGRTFNQPQHF.

This clonotype was counted many times. The chain recombines TRBV6-2 or TRBV6-3 with TRBJ2-1, with D perhaps TRBD1 (5 bases). V was trimmed by 5 bases and J by 8 bases, leaving 13 bases between them. The length of the CDR3 is 13 residues. Germline CDR1 and CDR2: MNHEY and SVGEGT. CDR3 residues: CASSLLRQHEQFF. DNA for the CDR3: TGTGCCAGCAGTCTCCTTCGACAGCATGAGCAGTTCTTC.

In regard to this clonotype: A clone one base away is much larger, so this may be a read error. The chain joins TRBV5-1 to TRBJ1-1, with 10 bases identical to TRBD1. CDR1 is SGHRS, CDR2 YFSETQ, per germline. CDR3 length: 15 residues. CDR3 in DNA: TGCGCCTGCAGCTTCGCGGACAGGGGGTCCACTGAAGCTTTCTTT. As protein: CACSFADRGSTEAFF.

This chain joins TRBV7-9 and TRBJ2-7; 13 nucleotides match TRBD2. Germline V lookup: CDR1 SEHNR, CDR2 FQNEAQ (reference sequence). Unmatched junction bases numbered 6, after V lost 4 bases and J lost 6 bases. The length of the CDR3 is 15 residues. CDR3 sequence reads: CASSSRLAGGGEQYF. CDR3 sequence (DNA): TGTGCCAGCAGCTCCAGACTAGCGGGGGGCGGCGAGCAGTACTTC.

V usage is TRBV12-3 or TRBV12-4 and J usage is TRBJ2-7; 7 positions match TRBD2. The CDR3 is 18 residues long. Trimming cost V 0 bases and J 4 bases; bases outside gene matches: 15. For the CDR3, the DNA is TGTGCCAGCAGTTTAGCGGGCGCGGGGGTACGTACCCAATACGAGCAGTACTTC. This sequence encodes CASSLAGAGVRTQYEQYF.

This CDR3 reads CAFSSTSSGAVLGNEQFF. The CDR3, as DNA: TGTGCCTTCAGTTCCACTTCGAGCGGGGCTGTCTTGGGAAATGAGCAGTTCTTC. The rearrangement uses TRBV7-3 and TRBJ2-1; TRBD2 agrees at 7 bases. The junction had 26 bases not matched to a gene; V was cut back by 11 bases and J by 7 bases. This CDR3 contains 18 residues. Per the germline V gene, CDR1 is SGHTA and CDR2 is FQGTGA.

There are many counts of this clonotype. The genes are TRBV5-1 and TRBJ2-1; D not certain. This CDR3 region has 13 residues. Germline V lookup: CDR1 SGHRS, CDR2 YFSETQ. Trimming pared 0 bases from V and 4 bases from J, leaving 5 bases between. CDR3 bases: TGCGCCAGCAGCTTGGAGACATACAATGAGCAGTTCTTC. It is translated as CASSLETYNEQFF.

The genes are TRBV7-9 and TRBJ1-2; the match to TRBD1 covers 10 bases. The junction had 9 bases not matched to a gene; V was cut back by 3 bases and J by 11 bases. Looked up from germline, CDR1 is SEHNR and CDR2 is FQNEAQ (reference sequence). CDR3 length: 14 amino acids. CDR3 DNA sequence: TGTGCCAGCAGCTTGACTTCCGGGACAGGGGCTTACACCTTC. Translation gives CASSLTSGTGAYTF.

V and J are TRBV6-5 and TRBJ2-5; TRBD2 aligns across 13 bases. CDR1 MNHEY and CDR2 SVGAGI come from the germline V gene. The CDR3 is made up of 16 amino acids. V was pared by 0 bases and J by 2 bases, with 0 bases of the junction left unmatched. CDR3 coding DNA: TGTGCCAGCAGTTACTCACTAGCGGGGGGGCAAGAGACCCAGTACTTC. Amino acid sequence: CASSYSLAGGQETQYF.

The table lists this clonotype with many counts. The chain couples TRBV4-2 to TRBJ1-1, with 8 bases matching TRBD1. Trimming at V came to 4 bases and at J to 5 bases, leaving 6 bases not matched to a gene. Germline CDR1 LGHNA, CDR2 YNFKEQ. The length of the CDR3 is 14 residues. The CDR3 DNA reads as TGTGCCAGCAGCCCACAGGGGGGAGGGACTGAAGCTTTCTTT. Translation gives CASSPQGGGTEAFF.

In this sample, this clonotype turned up once. One junction end does not reproduce the germline sequence, and a read error may be involved. The V gene is TRBV5-1, the J gene TRBJ2-1; D remains unclear. This CDR3 spans 15 amino acids. Germline CDR1 and CDR2: SGHRS and YFSETQ. CDR3 residues: CARSLSSSFYNEQFF. The DNA of the CDR3 is TGCGCCAGGAGCTTAAGTAGCTCCTTTTACAATGAGCAGTTCTTC. The whole variable domain, remainder taken from reference TRBV5-1 and TRBJ2-1, is KAGVTQTPRYLIKTRGQQVTLSCSPISGHRSVSWYQQTPGQGLQFLFEYFSETQRNKGNFPGRFSGRQFSNSRSEMNVSTLELGDSALYLCARSLSSSFYNEQFFGPGTRLTVL.

This clonotype was recorded a few times. The chain couples TRBV7-9 to TRBJ1-1, with D possibly TRBD1 on 6 matching bases. CDR1 SEHNR and CDR2 FQNEAQ come from the germline V gene (reference sequence). The CDR3 extends over 14 amino acids. V lost 5 bases and J lost 3, with 13 bases in between. The CDR3 reads CASSNPGGHTEAFF. Written as DNA, the CDR3 is TGTGCCAGCAGCAACCCTGGGGGCCACACTGAAGCTTTCTTT.

This clonotype was picked up a small number of times. CDR3 sequence (DNA): TGTGCCAGCAGTTACGGGGCGGCGGGTGAAAAACTGTTTTTT. Its protein is CASSYGAAGEKLFF. The chain has TRBV6-5 and TRBJ1-4; tentative D call: TRBD1 (5 bases). Germline V gene data show CDR1 as MNHEY and CDR2 as SVGAGI. With 2 bases removed from V and 7 bases from J, the gap between germline ends came to 11 bases. This CDR3 contains 14 residues.

The sample holds a few counts of this clonotype. The chain is built from TRBV5-1 and TRBJ2-1; no definite D call. The CDR3 spans 12 residues. The germline V and J ends were trimmed by 5 bases and 8 bases, with 11 bases remaining between them. Germline V gives CDR1 SGHRS, CDR2 YFSETQ. CDR3 bases: TGCGCCAGCAGTTCTGGGGTCGATGAGCAGTTCTTC. Residues: CASSSGVDEQFF.

This clonotype was seen repeatedly, ten times or more. The chain joins TRBV7-9 to TRBJ2-7; 12 bases are shared with TRBD2. The CDR3 extends over 15 amino acids. From germline, CDR1 is SEHNR and CDR2 FQNEAQ (reference sequence). The J segment lost 3 bases and the V segment lost 3 bases, leaving 3 bases of the junction unmatched. The CDR3 DNA sequence: TGTGCCAGCAGCTTTCTAGCGGGAGGGGGCTACGAGCAGTACTTC. The encoded protein is CASSFLAGGGYEQYF.

CDR3 nucleotide sequence: TGTGCCAGCAGCCCGGTGGGGGTTTTGAACACTGAAGCTTTCTTT. Its translation: CASSPVGVLNTEAFF. The genes are TRBV7-9 and TRBJ1-1; D is possibly TRBD1 (5 bases). The ends were cut back, 5 bases at V and 0 bases at J, with 13 bases in the middle. Looked up from germline, CDR1 is SEHNR and CDR2 is FQNEAQ (reference sequence). The CDR3 runs to 15 residues.

This clonotype was counted between two and nine times. The CDR3 is CASRKQGTDTQYF. The CDR3 nucleotides are TGTGCCAGCAGAAAACAGGGCACAGATACGCAGTATTTT. This chain connects TRBV7-9 to TRBJ2-3; weak D call: TRBD1 (5 bases). Germline V gives CDR1 SEHNR, CDR2 FQNEAQ (reference sequence). Trimming left V 6 bases short and J 1 base short, with 8 bases between. The CDR3 is made up of 13 amino acids.